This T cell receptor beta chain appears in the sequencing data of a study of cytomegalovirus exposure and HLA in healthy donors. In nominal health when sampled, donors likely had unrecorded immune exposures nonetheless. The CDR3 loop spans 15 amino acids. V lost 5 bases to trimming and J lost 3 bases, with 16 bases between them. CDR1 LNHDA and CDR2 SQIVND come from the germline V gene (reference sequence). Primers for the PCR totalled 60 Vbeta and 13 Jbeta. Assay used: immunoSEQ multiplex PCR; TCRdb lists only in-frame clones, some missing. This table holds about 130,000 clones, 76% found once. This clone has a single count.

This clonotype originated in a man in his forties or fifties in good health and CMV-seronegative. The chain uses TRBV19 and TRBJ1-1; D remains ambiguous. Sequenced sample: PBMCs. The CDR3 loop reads CASSPTPTADTEAFF. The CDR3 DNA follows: TGTGCCAGTAGTCCAACCCCGACCGCGGACACTGAAGCTTTCTTT.